This TCR beta chain was sequenced during a study of monozygotic twins with inflammatory bowel disease. No DNA is given; TCRdb re-called the 5' RACE reads and lists each CDR3 protein once. The sample holds roughly 330,000 distinct CDR3 sequences. Germline CDR1 and CDR2: MGHRA and YSYEKL. The CDR3 is made up of 13 amino acids. The chain links TRBV4-1 to TRBJ1-1; TCRdb's D gene call, TRBD1, goes unchecked for lack of DNA. The material sequenced was blood. This clonotype was sampled from a human donor with ulcerative colitis or Crohn's disease, or a healthy co-twin of an affected twin (not recorded which). The CDR3: CASSPRDGTEAFF.